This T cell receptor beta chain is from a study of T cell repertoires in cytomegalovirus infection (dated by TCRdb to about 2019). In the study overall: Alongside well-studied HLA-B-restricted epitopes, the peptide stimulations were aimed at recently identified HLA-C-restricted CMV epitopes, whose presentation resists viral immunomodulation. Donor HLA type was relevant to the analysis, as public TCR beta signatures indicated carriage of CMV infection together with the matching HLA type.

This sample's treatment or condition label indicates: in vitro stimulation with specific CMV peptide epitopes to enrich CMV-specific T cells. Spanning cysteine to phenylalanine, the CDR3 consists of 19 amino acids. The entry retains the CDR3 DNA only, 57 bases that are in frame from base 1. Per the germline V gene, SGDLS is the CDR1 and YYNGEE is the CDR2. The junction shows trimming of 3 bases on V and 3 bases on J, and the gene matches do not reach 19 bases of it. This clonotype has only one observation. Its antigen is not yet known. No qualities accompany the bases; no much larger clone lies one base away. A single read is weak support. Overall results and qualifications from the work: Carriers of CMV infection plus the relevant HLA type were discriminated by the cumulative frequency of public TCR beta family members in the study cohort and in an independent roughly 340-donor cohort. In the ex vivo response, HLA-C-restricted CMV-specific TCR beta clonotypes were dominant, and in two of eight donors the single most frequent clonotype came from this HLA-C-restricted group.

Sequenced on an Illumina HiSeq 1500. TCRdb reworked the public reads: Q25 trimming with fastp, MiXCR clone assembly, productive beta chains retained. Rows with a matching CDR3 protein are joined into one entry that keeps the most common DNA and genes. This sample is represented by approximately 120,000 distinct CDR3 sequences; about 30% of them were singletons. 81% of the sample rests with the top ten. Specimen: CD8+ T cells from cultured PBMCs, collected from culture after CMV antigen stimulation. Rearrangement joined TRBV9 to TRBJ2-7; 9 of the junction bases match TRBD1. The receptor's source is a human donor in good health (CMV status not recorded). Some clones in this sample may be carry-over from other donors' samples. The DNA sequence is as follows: TGTGCCAGCAGCGACGGCCGGGACAGGGAACACGTTGCGGACTACGAGCAGTACTTC. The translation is CASSDGRDREHVADYEQYF.